This entry describes one T cell receptor (beta chain). The record originates from a study of technical replicates of blood from a handful of donors. The V gene end was trimmed by 4 bases and the J gene end by 4 bases; junction bases not matched to a gene: 0. The CDR3 spans 13 residues. The germline V gene has CDR1 LNHDA and CDR2 SQIVND (reference sequence). TCRdb's table, derived via immunoSEQ multiplex PCR, lists solely in-frame clones and lacks some. There are some 68,000 clones in the sample; 95% to 96% occur only once, and approximately 0.24% lies in the top ten. The source of this sequence is a human donor in good health. Source material: T cells isolated from PBMCs. V and J are TRBV19 and TRBJ2-1; 8 nucleotides match TRBD2. The CDR3 bases are TGTGCCAGTAGTACTAGCGGGTACAATGAGCAGTTCTTC. It is translated as CASSTSGYNEQFF.